There are a few counts of the clone carrying this T cell receptor (beta chain). Its matching antigen is unknown. Trimming took 7 bases from V and 0 from J, leaving 12 bases between them. Germline values: CDR1 MNHEY, CDR2 SVGEGT. CDR3 length: 14 residues. This entry comes from a study of CD8 T cells in ankylosing spondylitis. Study outcomes and limitations: A TCR beta motif made of about 8 highly homologous variants seemed typical of ankylosing spondylitis blood. In reactive arthritis synovial fluid and blood, some motif variants had been reported before. From matched ankylosing spondylitis synovial fluid, disease-linked clones were reportedly recovered at significantly enriched levels.

TCRdb called the 5' RACE reads again in MiXCR, with one record for every CDR3 protein. The table lists 250,000 to 350,000 distinct CDR3 sequences, less than 25% of them singletons, with about 3.5% in the top ten. The clonotype comes from a female donor with ankylosing spondylitis or in good health (not recorded which). Material: blood, either unsorted or a sorted T cell fraction (not recorded which). The chain recombines TRBV6-2 or TRBV6-3 with TRBJ1-1; D is undetermined. The CDR3 DNA sequence: TGTGCCAGCACCCTAGCCCGGGTGAACACTGAAGCTTTCTTT. Translation gives CASTLARVNTEAFF.